This is a list of T cell receptor beta chains from one sample in a study of shared clonotypes between healthy human individuals. Using immunoSEQ multiplex PCR, the repertoire was profiled, and TCRdb retains in-frame clones only, with some absent. Of roughly 2 million clones listed, approximately 94% were seen once; the top ten hold roughly 1.1%. Sequencing was done on a sample of naive CD8+ T cells sorted from blood. These receptor sequences come from a man aged 18 to 30 in good health. Each CDR3 is given with its conserved first and last residue. D genes are given only for firm matches. Not every row has a clone size; where given, it reads once, few, many or a size class.

v_gene: TRBV15
j_gene: TRBJ2-7
d_gene: NA
abundance: NA
CDR3nt: TGTGCCACCAGCCCGGGGGCCCTTTCCTACGAGCAGTACTTC
CDR3aa: CATSPGALSYEQYF

v_gene: TRBV15
j_gene: TRBJ2-1
d_gene: NA
abundance: NA
CDR3nt: TGTGCCACCAGCAGAGAGGCAGCGAGCTCCTACAATGAGCAGTTCTTC
CDR3aa: CATSREAASSYNEQFF

v_gene: TRBV7-9
j_gene: TRBJ2-2
d_gene: NA
abundance: few
CDR3nt: TGTGCCAGCAGTCGAGACAACACCGGGGAGCTGTTTTTT
CDR3aa: CASSRDNTGELFF

v_gene: TRBV7-2
j_gene: TRBJ2-1
d_gene: NA
abundance: NA
CDR3nt: TGTGCCAGCAGCTTAATGACTCAAGTCCTCAATGAGCAGTTCTTC
CDR3aa: CASSLMTQVLNEQFF

v_gene: TRBV10-1
j_gene: TRBJ1-1
d_gene: TRBD1
abundance: NA
CDR3nt: TGCGCCAGCAGCGGACAGGGAAACACTGAAGCTTTCTTT
CDR3aa: CASSGQGNTEAFF

v_gene: TRBV23-1
j_gene: TRBJ2-7
d_gene: NA
abundance: once
CDR3nt: TGCGCCAGCAGTCAATCGAGCCCCCCCAGGGGAGGGTACGAGCAGTACTTC
CDR3aa: CASSQSSPPRGGYEQYF

v_gene: TRBV14
j_gene: TRBJ2-1
d_gene: TRBD2
abundance: NA
CDR3nt: TGTGCCAGCAGCCGATTCGGGGAGGGACTCTACAATGAGCAGTTCTTC
CDR3aa: CASSRFGEGLYNEQFF

v_gene: TRBV6-1
j_gene: TRBJ1-2
d_gene: NA
abundance: NA
CDR3nt: TGTGCCAGCAGTGAAGCTAGCGTCTCTCCAGGCTACACCTTC
CDR3aa: CASSEASVSPGYTF

v_gene: TRBV27
j_gene: TRBJ1-1
d_gene: NA
abundance: NA
CDR3nt: TGTGCCAGCAGTTTCCTCGGCAACATGAACACTGAAGCTTTCTTT
CDR3aa: CASSFLGNMNTEAFF

v_gene: TRBV9
j_gene: TRBJ1-2
d_gene: NA
abundance: NA
CDR3nt: TGTGCCAGCAGCGTAAGGGGTTCGAGTTTCGGCGATGGCTACACCTTC
CDR3aa: CASSVRGSSFGDGYTF

v_gene: TRBV15
j_gene: TRBJ2-7
d_gene: NA
abundance: NA
CDR3nt: TGTGCCACCAGCGGATTGGTCGAGCGTGGTCGGGGTAGCTCCTACGAGCAGTACTTC
CDR3aa: CATSGLVERGRGSSYEQYF

v_gene: TRBV11-3
j_gene: TRBJ2-7
d_gene: NA
abundance: NA
CDR3nt: TGTGCCAGCAGCTTAGGGGACCCGTTCGAGCAGTACTTC
CDR3aa: CASSLGDPFEQYF

v_gene: TRBV7-6
j_gene: TRBJ2-3
d_gene: NA
abundance: once
CDR3nt: TGTGCCACCAAGTCTATGGCAGGTAGCACAGATACGCAGTATTTT
CDR3aa: CATKSMAGSTDTQYF

v_gene: TRBV10-3
j_gene: TRBJ2-3
d_gene: TRBD1
abundance: NA
CDR3nt: TGTGCCACCTTGGACAGGGGAAGCACAGATACGCAGTATTTT
CDR3aa: CATLDRGSTDTQYF

v_gene: TRBV6-5
j_gene: TRBJ1-1
d_gene: NA
abundance: once
CDR3nt: TGTGCCAGCAGTTACAGGGTTAGGAACACTGAAGCTTTCTTT
CDR3aa: CASSYRVRNTEAFF

v_gene: TRBV14
j_gene: TRBJ2-7
d_gene: NA
abundance: NA
CDR3nt: TGTGCCAGCAGCGGACTCTACGAGCAGTACTTC
CDR3aa: CASSGLYEQYF

v_gene: TRBV7-9
j_gene: TRBJ2-5
d_gene: TRBD1
abundance: NA
CDR3nt: TGTGCCAGCAGCTCCGGACAGGAGACCGAAGAGACCCAGTACTTC
CDR3aa: CASSSGQETEETQYF

v_gene: TRBV4-1
j_gene: TRBJ2-3
d_gene: TRBD2
abundance: NA
CDR3nt: TGCGCCAGCAGCCACCCCAATGGAGGCAGCGGGGCGATGGATACGCAGTATTTT
CDR3aa: CASSHPNGGSGAMDTQYF

v_gene: TRBV2
j_gene: TRBJ2-3
d_gene: NA
abundance: NA
CDR3nt: TGTGCCAGCAGTGAAGCTGACGTTTTTCGCACAGATACGCAGTATTTT
CDR3aa: CASSEADVFRTDTQYF

v_gene: TRBV10-3
j_gene: TRBJ1-6
d_gene: NA
abundance: NA
CDR3nt: TGTGCCATCAGTGATGACCCGAGGGGTTCACCCCTCCACTTT
CDR3aa: CAISDDPRGSPLHF

v_gene: TRBV15
j_gene: TRBJ1-5
d_gene: NA
abundance: NA
CDR3nt: TGTGCCACCAGCAGAGATCAGCGAGAGATCAATCAGCCCCAGCATTTT
CDR3aa: CATSRDQREINQPQHF

v_gene: TRBV5-4
j_gene: TRBJ2-7
d_gene: TRBD2
abundance: NA
CDR3nt: TGTGCCACCCGACTAGCGGGAGGGCCCTACGAGCAGTACTTC
CDR3aa: CATRLAGGPYEQYF

v_gene: TRBV4-3
j_gene: TRBJ2-1
d_gene: TRBD2
abundance: NA
CDR3nt: TGCGCCAGCAGCCTAGCGGGAGGGACCTACAATGAGCAGTTCTTC
CDR3aa: CASSLAGGTYNEQFF

v_gene: TRBV4-1
j_gene: TRBJ2-6
d_gene: TRBD1
abundance: NA
CDR3nt: TGCGCCACCGGGGACAGCGGCCCCTCTGGGGCCAACGTCCTGACTTTC
CDR3aa: CATGDSGPSGANVLTF

v_gene: TRBV27
j_gene: TRBJ2-7
d_gene: NA
abundance: NA
CDR3nt: TGTGCCAGCAGTTTAAGAGCACGGGGGTACGAGCAGTACTTC
CDR3aa: CASSLRARGYEQYF

v_gene: TRBV2
j_gene: TRBJ2-5
d_gene: NA
abundance: NA
CDR3nt: TGTGCCAGCAGTGAAGCGCTGGCAGGGACCCAAGAGACCCAGTACTTC
CDR3aa: CASSEALAGTQETQYF

v_gene: TRBV27
j_gene: TRBJ2-7
d_gene: NA
abundance: NA
CDR3nt: TGTGCCAGCAGTTTAGTTGGGGGAGCCGACGAGCAGTACTTC
CDR3aa: CASSLVGGADEQYF

v_gene: TRBV11-2
j_gene: TRBJ2-7
d_gene: NA
abundance: NA
CDR3nt: TGTGCCAGCAGCCCGAGGGGTATGGGCGAGCAGTACTTC
CDR3aa: CASSPRGMGEQYF

v_gene: TRBV5-4
j_gene: TRBJ2-1
d_gene: TRBD2
abundance: NA
CDR3nt: TGTGCCAGCAGCTTAGACGGACTAGCGGGAGGGTACAATGAGCAGTTCTTC
CDR3aa: CASSLDGLAGGYNEQFF

v_gene: TRBV7-7
j_gene: TRBJ2-2
d_gene: NA
abundance: NA
CDR3nt: TGTGCTAGCAGCTTACAGGCACCCACGAACACCGGGGAGCTGTTTTTT
CDR3aa: CASSLQAPTNTGELFF

v_gene: TRBV30
j_gene: TRBJ1-2
d_gene: NA
abundance: NA
CDR3nt: TGTGCCTGGAGTGTGTTAACGAACACCTATGGCTACACCTTC
CDR3aa: CAWSVLTNTYGYTF

v_gene: TRBV5-1
j_gene: TRBJ2-7
d_gene: NA
abundance: NA
CDR3nt: TGCGCCAGCAGCCACATAGGGTTGGAGCAGTACTTC
CDR3aa: CASSHIGLEQYF

v_gene: TRBV30
j_gene: TRBJ1-5
d_gene: TRBD1
abundance: NA
CDR3nt: TGTGCCTGGAGTGAAGGACAGGGGTGGTATCAGCCCCAGCATTTT
CDR3aa: CAWSEGQGWYQPQHF

v_gene: TRBV5-6
j_gene: TRBJ2-7
d_gene: NA
abundance: once
CDR3nt: TGTGCCAGCAGCTCTAAGATAGTCTCCTACGAGCAGTACTTC
CDR3aa: CASSSKIVSYEQYF

v_gene: TRBV27
j_gene: TRBJ2-1
d_gene: NA
abundance: NA
CDR3nt: TGTGCCAGCAGTTTATCGATGTTATACAATGAGCAGTTCTTC
CDR3aa: CASSLSMLYNEQFF

v_gene: TRBV7-8
j_gene: TRBJ2-7
d_gene: TRBD1
abundance: NA
CDR3nt: TGTGCCAGCAGCTACCACTACCGGGACAGACTGACCTACGAGCAGTACTTC
CDR3aa: CASSYHYRDRLTYEQYF

v_gene: TRBV7-9
j_gene: TRBJ2-7
d_gene: NA
abundance: NA
CDR3nt: TGTGCCAGCAGCTCAACCCCAGACAGTTCCTACGAGCAGTACTTC
CDR3aa: CASSSTPDSSYEQYF

v_gene: TRBV6-6
j_gene: TRBJ2-2
d_gene: NA
abundance: NA
CDR3nt: TGTGCCAGCAGTTACTTGGGATTGACCGGGGAGCTGTTTTTT
CDR3aa: CASSYLGLTGELFF

v_gene: TRBV10-3
j_gene: TRBJ1-5
d_gene: TRBD1
abundance: NA
CDR3nt: TGTGCCATCAGTGAGGAGGACAGGGAAGGACAGCCCCAGCATTTT
CDR3aa: CAISEEDREGQPQHF

v_gene: TRBV29-1
j_gene: TRBJ2-2
d_gene: NA
abundance: NA
CDR3nt: TGCAGCGTTATCGCCGTTAGTACCGCGGGCGGGGAGCTGTTTTTT
CDR3aa: CSVIAVSTAGGELFF

v_gene: TRBV7-9
j_gene: TRBJ2-5
d_gene: TRBD2
abundance: NA
CDR3nt: TGTGCCAGCAGCCCCGGGACTAGCGGGGCAATAGAGACCCAGTACTTC
CDR3aa: CASSPGTSGAIETQYF

v_gene: TRBV15
j_gene: TRBJ2-2
d_gene: NA
abundance: NA
CDR3nt: TGTGCCACCGGGAGCGACACCGGGGAGCTGTTTTTT
CDR3aa: CATGSDTGELFF

v_gene: TRBV23-1
j_gene: TRBJ2-7
d_gene: NA
abundance: NA
CDR3nt: TGCGCCAGCAGTCACCGCGGGACAGAAGACCCCTACGAGCAGTACTTC
CDR3aa: CASSHRGTEDPYEQYF

v_gene: TRBV6-1
j_gene: TRBJ2-7
d_gene: NA
abundance: NA
CDR3nt: TGTGCCAGCAGTGAAGCCCTAGCGCCGACCTACGAGCAGTACTTC
CDR3aa: CASSEALAPTYEQYF

v_gene: TRBV6-1
j_gene: TRBJ2-2
d_gene: TRBD2
abundance: NA
CDR3nt: TGTGCCAGCAGTGCACCGCTCGGGAGGGAAGGCACCGGGGAGCTGTTTTTT
CDR3aa: CASSAPLGREGTGELFF

v_gene: TRBV15
j_gene: TRBJ2-1
d_gene: TRBD2
abundance: once
CDR3nt: TGTGCCACCAGCAGAGACCTTTCAGCGGGGGAGTTCAATGAGCAGTTCTTC
CDR3aa: CATSRDLSAGEFNEQFF

v_gene: TRBV10-2
j_gene: TRBJ2-1
d_gene: NA
abundance: NA
CDR3nt: TGCGCCAGCAGCATTCCGGACAGCCACAATGAGCAGTTCTTC
CDR3aa: CASSIPDSHNEQFF